Following are 21 T cell receptor beta chains from one sample sequenced in a study of identical twins (dated by TCRdb to the mid-2010s). Library preparation used 5' RACE. The sequencer was an Illumina HiSeq 2000. Clones were called with MiXCR by TCRdb after fastp trimmed the public reads at Q25, and only in-frame beta chains were retained. Duplicate CDR3 protein sequences are folded into a single record with the most common DNA and genes. Here the sample has some 630,000 distinct CDR3 sequences; 7% to 7.5% occur a single time. Of the sample, around 1.6% is held by the ten largest clones. This sample was also put to use in a study of yellow fever vaccine responses in identical twins.

Sequences were obtained from PBMCs. These receptors were taken from a woman between 18 and 29 years old in good health.

This clonotype was found many times. This chain connects TRBV29-1 to TRBJ2-1; 7 bases map to TRBD2. This CDR3 region has 14 residues. The germline V gene has CDR1 SQVTM and CDR2 ANQGSEA. J lost 6 bases, V lost 1 base, and 6 bases had no gene match. The CDR3 DNA sequence: TGCAGCGTTGAAGTCGCGGGAGTCGGCAATGAGCAGTTCTTC. It translates to CSVEVAGVGNEQFF.

This clonotype turned up a few times. The V gene is TRBV5-1, the J gene TRBJ2-1; TRBD1 matches 7 bases. CDR1 SGHRS and CDR2 YFSETQ come from the germline V gene. Unmatched junction bases numbered 7, after V lost 0 bases and J lost 4 bases. The length of the CDR3 is 16 residues. CDR3 region: CASSLAPQGQYNEQFF. CDR3 coding DNA: TGCGCCAGCAGCTTGGCCCCACAGGGGCAATACAATGAGCAGTTCTTC.

This clonotype was seen many times. V is TRBV7-9 and J is TRBJ2-1; 7 bases fit TRBD2. The V segment lost 2 bases and the J segment 8 bases; nucleotides outside the gene matches: 6. Germline assignment: CDR1 SEHNR and CDR2 FQNEAQ (reference sequence). The CDR3 has 14 amino acids. The CDR3 reads CASSLKTSADEQFF. CDR3 DNA sequence: TGTGCCAGCAGCTTAAAAACTAGCGCTGATGAGCAGTTCTTC.

This clonotype was observed at least ten times. V is TRBV6-2 or TRBV6-3 and J is TRBJ2-1; D ambiguous. Germline V CDR1 and CDR2: MNHEY, SVGEGT. The length of the CDR3 is 11 residues. The germline V and J ends were trimmed by 6 bases and 11 bases, with 11 bases remaining between them. As DNA, the CDR3 is TGTGCCAGCAGCGACGCCAGCAAGCAGTTCTTC. This translates into CASSDASKQFF.

J is TRBJ1-2 and V is TRBV15; the D is unclear. The CDR3 is made up of 15 amino acids. V dropped 0 bases and J dropped 1 base, with 9 bases sitting between them. Germline V gene sequence: CDR1 LNHNV, CDR2 YYDKDF (reference sequence). The CDR3 protein is CATSRDRGYNYGYTF. CDR3 in DNA: TGTGCCACCAGCAGAGATAGAGGGTATAACTATGGCTACACCTTC.

This clonotype was found many times. V gene TRBV5-1 combines with J gene TRBJ1-4; 7 bases line up with TRBD1. From germline, CDR1 is SGHRS and CDR2 YFSETQ. This CDR3 contains 14 residues. J was trimmed by 8 bases and V by 2 bases; bases with no gene match: 6. The CDR3 coding sequence is TGCGCCAGCAGCTTCCGACAGGGTAACGAAAAACTGTTTTTT. Its translation is CASSFRQGNEKLFF.

V gene TRBV3-1 combines with J gene TRBJ2-2; no definite D call. The CDR3 has 14 amino acids. Germline V CDR1 and CDR2: LGHDT, YNNKEL (reference sequence). Trimming took off 2 bases at V and 0 bases at J, with 4 bases between the two ends. This CDR3 is CASSQTANTGELFF. CDR3 nucleotides: TGTGCCAGCAGCCAAACAGCGAACACCGGGGAGCTGTTTTTT.

CDR3 protein: CSLSLLAGGADTQYF. The CDR3 coding sequence is TGCAGCCTCAGCCTTCTAGCGGGAGGCGCAGATACGCAGTATTTT. The chain uses TRBV29-1 and TRBJ2-3; 11 bases map to TRBD2. With 8 bases clipped from V and 4 bases from J, the junction kept 11 bases outside the gene matches. This CDR3 has 15 amino acids. Per germline, CDR1 SQVTM and CDR2 ANQGSEA.

The chain joins TRBV21-1 to TRBJ2-3; TRBD1 reflects the table's D call only, with no check against the DNA. TRBV21-1 is listed as a pseudogene. This CDR3 spans 20 amino acids. CDR3 sequence: CASSKSSLNNRGRSTDTQYF. The CDR3 DNA reads TGTGCCAGCAGCAAAAGTTCCCTGAATAACAGGGGGCGAAGCACAGATACGCAGTATTTT.

The gene calls are TRBV20-1 and TRBJ2-4; D is ambiguous. V was shortened by 0 bases and J by 7 bases, with 13 bases between the two germline ends. Germline V CDR1 and CDR2: DFQATT, SNEGSKA (reference sequence). The CDR3 has 14 residues. CDR3 sequence reads: CSARDSPLRNIQYF. The CDR3 DNA reads TGCAGTGCTAGAGATTCTCCCCTCCGGAACATTCAGTACTTC.

The V call is TRBV29-1, the J call TRBJ2-1; no definite D call. CDR1 is SQVTM, CDR2 ANQGSEA, per germline. V lost 2 bases and J 6 bases, leaving 11 bases between the germline ends. The CDR3 is 13 amino acids. The CDR3 sequence is CSVELPPANEQFF. As DNA, the CDR3 is TGCAGCGTTGAACTGCCTCCGGCCAATGAGCAGTTCTTC.

The chain has TRBV12-3 or TRBV12-4 and TRBJ2-5; D gene unclear. The CDR3 totals 15 residues. V was shortened by 5 bases and J by 5 bases, with 18 bases between the two germline ends. CDR3 DNA sequence: TGTGCCAGCAGTATTCATGGTCTAGAGTACGAGACCCAGTACTTC. It translates to CASSIHGLEYETQYF.

The gene calls are TRBV18 and TRBJ2-1; 11 bases fit TRBD2. Germline V gives CDR1 KGHSH, CDR2 LQKENI. The CDR3 covers 20 residues. V gave up 2 bases and J gave up 2 bases; unmatched junction bases: 14. CDR3 sequence reads: CASSPLAGGSPLGPYNEQFF. The DNA for the CDR3 is TGTGCCAGCTCACCATTAGCGGGGGGGTCCCCCCTTGGCCCCTACAATGAGCAGTTCTTC.

The chain couples TRBV27 to TRBJ2-1; D gene uncertain. Germline CDR1 reads MNHEY; CDR2 reads SMNVEV (reference sequence). V lost 3 bases to trimming and J lost 1 base, with 7 bases between them. CDR3 length: 14 residues. The CDR3 region is CASSFYNSYNEQFF. The CDR3 nucleotides are TGTGCCAGCAGTTTTTACAATTCCTACAATGAGCAGTTCTTC.

Only a few counts were recorded for this clonotype. This chain connects TRBV6-5 to TRBJ2-5; 8 bases are a match to TRBD2. Germline CDR1 reads MNHEY; CDR2 reads SVGAGI. CDR3 length: 15 residues. J lost 5 bases, V lost 1 base, and 6 bases had no gene match. This chain's CDR3 is CASSYFLAGGETQYF. The CDR3, as DNA: TGTGCCAGCAGTTACTTCCTAGCGGGTGGGGAGACCCAGTACTTC.

In this sample, this clonotype turned up a few times. DNA for the CDR3: TGTGCCAGCAGCCAGACGGGGCAGGGGAGGAGTACTGAAGCTTTCTTT. Translated, it gives CASSQTGQGRSTEAFF. The rearrangement uses TRBV14 and TRBJ1-1, with D possibly TRBD1 on 6 matching bases. Germline V gene lookup returns CDR1 SGHDN and CDR2 FVKESK. This CDR3 is built from 16 residues. Trimming stripped 3 bases from V and 5 bases from J, with 19 bases between.

The chain uses TRBV14 and TRBJ2-5, with 8 bases identical to TRBD1. Germline loops: CDR1 SGHDN, CDR2 FVKESK. The V segment lost 4 bases and the J segment 4 bases; nucleotides outside the gene matches: 8. The CDR3 extends over 15 amino acids. Here the CDR3 reads CASSRDRQGLETQYF. Here the CDR3 DNA reads TGTGCCAGCAGCCGCGACCGACAGGGGTTAGAGACCCAGTACTTC.

This clonotype was seen a few times. V is TRBV6-5 and J is TRBJ2-7; a weak D match, TRBD2 (5 bases). Germline V CDR1 and CDR2: MNHEY, SVGAGI. V lost 3 bases to trimming and J lost 9 bases, with 15 bases between them. This CDR3 has 13 amino acids. The CDR3 coding sequence is TGTGCCAGCAGTTATAGGGTCGGACTCGGGCAGTACTTC. Protein product: CASSYRVGLGQYF.

This clonotype was counted a few times. This chain links TRBV7-9 with TRBJ2-5, with 9 bases aligning to TRBD2. The germline CDR1 and CDR2 sequences are SEHNR and FQNEAQ (reference sequence). The trim removed 0 bases at V and 3 bases at J, leaving 2 bases unmatched. This CDR3 spans 15 amino acids. The CDR3 is CASSLAGLAKETQYF. CDR3 bases: TGTGCCAGCAGCTTAGCCGGACTAGCGAAAGAGACCCAGTACTTC.

This clonotype was seen at least ten times. The chain uses TRBV15 and TRBJ2-3; 10 nucleotides match TRBD2. From germline, CDR1 is LNHNV and CDR2 YYDKDF (reference sequence). The V and J ends lost 6 bases and 3 bases, in that order; junction bases with no gene match: 6. The CDR3 sequence is 15 residues long. CDR3 nucleotide sequence: TGTGCCACCAGGGAAGCGGGGGGGCCGACAGATACGCAGTATTTT. It is translated as CATREAGGPTDTQYF.

This clonotype was counted ten times or more. This chain connects TRBV5-1 to TRBJ1-1; the D is unclear. V lost 1 base to trimming and J lost 1 base, with 11 bases between them. There are 15 residues in the CDR3. The germline V gene has CDR1 SGHRS and CDR2 YFSETQ. In DNA, the CDR3 is TGCGCCAGCAGCTTGTTCCTCGACAAGAACACTGAAGCTTTCTTT. Protein sequence: CASSLFLDKNTEAFF.